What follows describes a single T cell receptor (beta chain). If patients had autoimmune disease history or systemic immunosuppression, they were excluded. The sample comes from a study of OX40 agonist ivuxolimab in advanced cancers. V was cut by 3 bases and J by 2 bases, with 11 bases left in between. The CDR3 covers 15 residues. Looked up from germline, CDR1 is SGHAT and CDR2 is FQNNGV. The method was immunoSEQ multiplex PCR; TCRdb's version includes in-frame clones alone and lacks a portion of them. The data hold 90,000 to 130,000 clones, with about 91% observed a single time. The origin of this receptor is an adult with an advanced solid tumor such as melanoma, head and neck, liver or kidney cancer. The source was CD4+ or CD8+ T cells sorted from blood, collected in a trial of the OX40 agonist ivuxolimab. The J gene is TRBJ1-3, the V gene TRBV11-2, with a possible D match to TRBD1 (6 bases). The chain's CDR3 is CASSFGDNPGNTIYF. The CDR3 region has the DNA TGTGCCAGCAGCTTCGGGGACAATCCTGGAAACACCATATATTTT.